The rows below give T cell receptor beta chains drawn from one sample of a study of blood T cell repertoires in COVID-19. Libraries were prepared by immunoSEQ multiplex PCR; TCRdb keeps only in-frame clonotypes and omits some of them. Of about 90,000 clones listed, 91% are singletons. The sample comprised peripheral blood. Receptors were obtained from a human donor with active COVID-19. The donor label of this sample is uncertain. The CDR3 runs from the conserved cysteine through the conserved F or W. The D gene is left open where the match is weak. Clone size, where shown, is once, few, many, or a class for clones that have expanded.

j_gene	len	d_gene	v_gene	abundance	CDR3aa	CDR3nt
TRBJ1-5	13	-	TRBV24-1	-	CATSGGVGQPQHF	TGTGCCACCAGTGGGGGGGTAGGTCAGCCCCAGCATTTT
TRBJ1-5	15	-	TRBV5-6	-	CASSEQGGPVRPQHF	TGTGCCAGCAGCGAACAAGGCGGTCCGGTGAGGCCCCAGCATTTT
TRBJ1-6	16	-	TRBV7-8	-	CASSTGQLSTNSPLHF	TGTGCCAGCAGCACCGGACAGCTTTCCACGAATTCACCCCTCCACTTT
TRBJ2-5	15	TRBD1	TRBV9	-	CASSVTGAFQETQYF	TGTGCCAGCAGCGTAACAGGGGCCTTCCAAGAGACCCAGTACTTC
TRBJ1-2	15	TRBD1	TRBV9	-	CASSDGTVDIYGYTF	TGTGCCAGCAGCGACGGGACAGTAGATATCTATGGCTACACCTTC
TRBJ1-1	13	-	TRBV7-9	few	CASSYGGNTEAFF	TGTGCCAGCAGCTACGGCGGGAACACTGAAGCTTTCTTT
TRBJ2-5	13	TRBD2	TRBV2	-	CASMPSGGAAQYF	TGTGCCAGCATGCCTAGCGGGGGGGCTGCCCAGTACTTC
TRBJ2-7	16	TRBD2	TRBV9	-	CASSVATSGGLYEQYF	TGTGCCAGCAGCGTAGCTACTAGCGGGGGTCTCTACGAGCAGTACTTC
TRBJ2-3	13	TRBD1	TRBV4-2	-	CASSQAGQGRLDF	TGTGCCAGCAGCCAAGCGGGACAGGGGCGGTTGGATTTT
TRBJ1-1	13	TRBD1	TRBV24-1	once	CATSDLEDREAFF	TGTGCCACCAGTGATTTGGAGGACAGGGAAGCTTTCTTT
TRBJ2-7	12	TRBD2	TRBV19	-	CASSAGGSEQYF	TGTGCCAGTAGCGCGGGGGGCAGCGAGCAGTACTTC
TRBJ1-1	15	-	TRBV12-5	-	CASQKGTLLGTEAFF	TGTGCTAGCCAAAAAGGGACTTTGCTGGGCACTGAAGCTTTCTTT
TRBJ2-7	13	TRBD1	TRBV2	-	CASQGQGAPGQYF	TGTGCCAGCCAGGGACAGGGGGCGCCTGGGCAGTACTTC
TRBJ1-3	13	-	TRBV6-6	-	CASGGVSGNTIYF	TGTGCCAGCGGGGGGGTCTCTGGAAACACCATATATTTT
TRBJ2-3	13	-	TRBV3-1/TRBV3-2	-	CASSQERADTQYF	TGTGCCAGCAGCCAAGAGAGGGCAGATACGCAGTATTTT
TRBJ1-2	10	-	TRBV20-1	-	CSARLMMNTF	TGCAGTGCTAGACTAATGATGAACACCTTC
TRBJ2-3	16	-	TRBV4-3	-	CASSQGGRGYADTQYF	TGCGCCAGCAGCCAAGGGGGCAGGGGTTATGCAGATACGCAGTATTTT
TRBJ1-1	17	TRBD1	TRBV9	-	CASSVGPTGGKNTEAFF	TGTGCCAGCAGCGTAGGACCGACAGGGGGCAAGAACACTGAAGCTTTCTTT
TRBJ1-6	16	-	TRBV19	-	CASSMGQGSYNSPLHF	TGTGCCAGTAGTATGGGGCAGGGGTCCTATAATTCACCCCTCCACTTT
TRBJ2-7	13	-	TRBV9	-	CASSVGSGAEQYF	TGTGCCAGCAGCGTAGGGTCAGGGGCCGAGCAGTACTTC
TRBJ2-7	16	-	TRBV15	-	CATSRDWRPISHEQYF	TGTGCCACCAGCAGAGATTGGCGACCGATTAGCCACGAGCAGTACTTC
TRBJ2-7	13	-	TRBV4-1	few	CASSQEGVREQYF	TGCGCCAGCAGCCAAGAAGGGGTCCGCGAGCAGTACTTC
TRBJ2-2	15	-	TRBV28	-	CASSPDTWNTGELFF	TGTGCCAGCAGCCCCGACACCTGGAACACCGGGGAGCTGTTTTTT
TRBJ1-1	12	-	TRBV5-4	-	CASSLDKTEAFF	TGTGCCAGCAGCTTGGACAAGACTGAAGCTTTCTTT
TRBJ1-2	15	-	TRBV11-2	-	CASSPDTLANYGYTF	TGTGCCAGCAGCCCAGACACCTTAGCTAACTATGGCTACACCTTC
TRBJ1-2	16	-	TRBV6-6	-	CASSYIVKGLNYGYTF	TGTGCCAGCAGTTACATCGTGAAGGGGCTGAACTATGGCTACACCTTC
TRBJ2-7	15	-	TRBV27	-	CASSELVESSYEQYF	TGTGCCAGCAGTGAACTAGTTGAGAGCTCCTACGAGCAGTACTTC
TRBJ2-3	16	TRBD2	TRBV15	-	CATSLREFSGADTQYF	TGTGCCACCAGCTTAAGGGAGTTTAGCGGGGCGGATACGCAGTATTTT
TRBJ1-2	14	-	TRBV7-2	-	CASTLGSTQYGYTF	TGTGCCAGCACCCTGGGGAGTACCCAATATGGCTACACCTTC
TRBJ1-2	14	TRBD1	TRBV5-5	-	CASSFPGQGDGYTF	TGTGCCAGCAGCTTCCCGGGACAGGGAGATGGCTACACCTTC
TRBJ1-1	13	-	TRBV24-1	-	CATFSPMNTEAFF	TGTGCCACCTTTAGCCCTATGAACACTGAAGCTTTCTTT
TRBJ1-1	14	TRBD1	TRBV10-3	-	CAISEGTGDTEAFF	TGTGCCATCAGTGAGGGGACAGGAGACACTGAAGCTTTCTTT
TRBJ1-3	14	-	TRBV7-2	-	CASSLGTVGNTIYF	TGTGCCAGCAGCTTAGGGACAGTCGGAAACACCATATATTTT
TRBJ2-4	15	-	TRBV6-2/TRBV6-3	-	CASSYPGEGKNIQYF	TGTGCCAGCAGTTATCCAGGGGAGGGCAAAAACATTCAGTACTTC
TRBJ2-3	11	-	TRBV20-1	-	CSAGDADTQYF	TGCAGTGCCGGAGACGCAGATACGCAGTATTTT
TRBJ1-1	13	-	TRBV6-5	-	CASGSANRVEAFF	TGTGCCAGCGGGTCGGCGAATCGGGTTGAAGCTTTCTTT
TRBJ2-7	15	-	TRBV2	-	CASAFGASVSYEQYF	TGTGCCAGCGCCTTTGGGGCTAGCGTTTCCTACGAGCAGTACTTC
TRBJ2-1	17	TRBD2	TRBV7-2	-	CASSLPGLAGGFGEQFF	TGTGCCAGCAGCCTCCCGGGACTAGCGGGGGGCTTCGGTGAGCAGTTCTTC
TRBJ1-1	13	-	TRBV11-3	-	CASSGSLNTEAFF	TGTGCCAGCAGCGGCTCGTTGAACACTGAAGCTTTCTTT
TRBJ2-3	13	-	TRBV27	few	CASSFSGLDTQYF	TGTGCCAGCAGTTTTTCCGGACTAGATACGCAGTATTTT
TRBJ1-1	14	-	TRBV7-2	-	CASSAQGFGTEAFF	TGTGCCAGCAGCGCACAGGGTTTTGGCACTGAAGCTTTCTTT
TRBJ1-2	14	-	TRBV6-6	-	CASSYRNEGAGYTF	TGTGCCAGCAGTTACCGTAACGAAGGGGCGGGCTACACCTTC
TRBJ1-1	14	TRBD1	TRBV5-1	few	CASSLTGLNTEAFF	TGCGCCAGCAGCCTGACAGGGCTGAACACTGAAGCTTTCTTT
TRBJ1-2	16	-	TRBV6-5	-	CASSSRGSSRSASYTF	TGTGCCAGCAGTTCCCGCGGGAGCAGCCGATCGGCGAGCTACACCTTC
TRBJ1-3	17	-	TRBV9	-	CASSVAPGTERGNTIYF	TGTGCCAGCAGCGTGGCCCCCGGGACTGAAAGGGGAAACACCATATATTTT
TRBJ1-4	17	TRBD1	TRBV28	-	CASSSNISGGKNEKLFF	TGTGCCAGCAGTTCCAATATATCAGGGGGCAAAAATGAAAAACTGTTTTTT
TRBJ2-3	17	TRBD2	TRBV6-2/TRBV6-3	-	CASSYSGTNIRTDTQYF	TGTGCCAGCAGTTACAGCGGGACGAACATTCGGACAGATACGCAGTATTTT